This T cell receptor (beta chain) emerged from a study of blood T cell repertoires in COVID-19. Only in-frame clones appear in the TCRdb table, and some are missing; sequencing was by immunoSEQ multiplex PCR. The table records around 250,000 clones, 75% to 90% of them present only once. The V and J ends lost 2 bases and 4 bases respectively, with 9 bases between them. Germline V CDR1 and CDR2: LGHDT, YNNKEL (reference sequence). This CDR3 is 14 amino acids long. This TCR came from a man aged 55 to 70 who had recovered from COVID-19. The specimen sequenced was peripheral blood. This chain uses TRBV3-1 (or the pseudogene TRBV3-2) with TRBJ1-5, with D perhaps matching TRBD1 (5 bases). DNA of the CDR3: TGTGCCAGCAGCCAAACTCGGGGGAATCAGCCCCAGCATTTT. Protein sequence: CASSQTRGNQPQHF.